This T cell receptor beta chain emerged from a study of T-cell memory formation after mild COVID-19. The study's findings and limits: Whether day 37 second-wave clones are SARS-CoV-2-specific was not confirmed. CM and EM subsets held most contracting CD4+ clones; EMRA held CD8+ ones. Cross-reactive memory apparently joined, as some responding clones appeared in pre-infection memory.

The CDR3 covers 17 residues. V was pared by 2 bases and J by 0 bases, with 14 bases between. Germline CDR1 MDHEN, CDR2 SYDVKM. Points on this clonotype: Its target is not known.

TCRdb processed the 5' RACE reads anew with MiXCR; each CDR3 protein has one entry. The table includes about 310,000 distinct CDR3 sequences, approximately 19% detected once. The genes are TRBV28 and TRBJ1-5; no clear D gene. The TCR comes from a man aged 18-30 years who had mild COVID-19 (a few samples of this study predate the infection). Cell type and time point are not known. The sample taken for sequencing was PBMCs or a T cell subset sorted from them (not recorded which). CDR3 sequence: CASSLIPGLNSNQPQHF. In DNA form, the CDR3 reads TGTGCCAGCAGTTTAATCCCGGGTCTCAATAGCAATCAGCCCCAGCATTTT.